Following are 26 T cell receptor beta chains from one sample sequenced in a study of T cells after yellow fever vaccination. Via MiXCR, TCRdb re-called the 5' RACE reads, giving one row per CDR3 protein. The sample has some 320,000 distinct CDR3 sequences; 7.5% to 9.5% are singletons. The sample consisted of CD4+ T cells sorted from PBMCs, taken 5 days after the yellow fever booster vaccination. The receptors come from a man aged 18 to 29 who received the YFV17D yellow fever vaccine.

This clonotype was recorded at least ten times. Germline and junction disagree at one end, which may indicate a read error. The chain combines TRBV2 with TRBJ1-2, with D maybe TRBD1 (6 bases). Germline lookup yields CDR1 SNHLY and CDR2 FYNNEI. This CDR3 spans 13 amino acids. DNA for the CDR3: TGTGCCAGCAGGTTATCAGTGGTCGGGGGCTGCACCTTC. Translating gives CASRLSVVGGCTF.

The table lists this clonotype with many counts. J is TRBJ2-5 and V is TRBV29-1; TRBD1 matches at 9 bases. Trimming at V came to 5 bases and at J to 2 bases, leaving 6 bases not matched to a gene. This CDR3 region has 14 residues. The germline V gene has CDR1 SQVTM and CDR2 ANQGSEA. The CDR3 nucleotides are TGCAGCGTTCCCGACAGGGGGTTACAAGAGACCCAGTACTTC. It encodes CSVPDRGLQETQYF.

CDR3 protein: CAISEQGVPLHF. The CDR3 nucleotides are TGTGCCATCAGTGAACAGGGCGTTCCCCTCCACTTT. The gene calls are TRBV10-3 and TRBJ1-6; D perhaps matches TRBD1 (6 bases). The germline V and J ends were trimmed by 3 bases and 13 bases, with 10 bases remaining between them. This CDR3 is 12 amino acids long. Germline assignment: CDR1 ENHRY and CDR2 SYGVKD.

This clonotype was observed a few times. The J gene is TRBJ1-2, the V gene TRBV7-9, with TRBD1 matching over 7 bases. There are 13 residues in the CDR3. CDR1 SEHNR and CDR2 FQNEAQ come from the germline V gene (reference sequence). The V and J ends lost 3 bases and 8 bases, in that order; junction bases with no gene match: 6. CDR3 region: CASSFQGDGGYTF. The CDR3 DNA reads as TGTGCCAGCAGCTTTCAGGGGGACGGGGGCTACACCTTC.

The J gene is TRBJ1-5, the V gene TRBV5-6, with D perhaps TRBD1 (6 bases). Germline CDR1 is SGHDT and CDR2 is YYEEEE. The CDR3 loop spans 15 amino acids. Trimming left V 4 bases short and J 7 bases short, with 18 bases between. The DNA for the CDR3 is TGTGCCAGCAGCATTAGGGGGGGTATGTCCCAGCCCCAGCATTTT. Its protein product is CASSIRGGMSQPQHF.

In this sample, this clonotype turned up many times. The rearrangement links TRBV20-1 to TRBJ2-3; no reliable D call. V lost 1 base, J lost 3 bases, and 5 bases lay in between. Germline CDR1 reads DFQATT; CDR2 reads SNEGSKA (reference sequence). The CDR3 loop spans 12 amino acids. The CDR3 spells CSARVRTDTQYF. CDR3 bases: TGCAGTGCTAGAGTACGGACAGATACGCAGTATTTT.

The rearrangement links TRBV12-3 or TRBV12-4 to TRBJ2-1; tentatively, D is TRBD1 or TRBD2 (5 bases each). CDR3 length: 17 residues. Deletions cut 7 bases from V and 0 bases from J, with 19 bases between. The CDR3 spells CASTTRSQGRSYNEQFF. CDR3 nucleotide sequence: TGTGCCAGCACCACTAGGTCCCAGGGCCGCTCCTACAATGAGCAGTTCTTC.

The chain joins TRBV20-1 to TRBJ2-5; TRBD2 matches 9 bases. There are 15 residues in the CDR3. In germline, CDR1 is DFQATT, CDR2 SNEGSKA (reference sequence). Unmatched junction bases numbered 9, after V lost 2 bases and J lost 5 bases. In DNA, the CDR3 is TGCAGTGCTAGAACCTTTAGCGGGGGCGGGGAGACCCAGTACTTC. Translating gives CSARTFSGGGETQYF.

V usage is TRBV19 and J usage is TRBJ1-4; 9 bases line up with TRBD1. V dropped 4 bases and J dropped 7; count of bases not matched to a gene: 4. This CDR3 has 14 residues. The V gene's germline CDR1 is LNHDA and CDR2 SQIVND (reference sequence). The CDR3 coding sequence is TGTGCCAGTAGTAGAACAGGGGGCGTTGAAAAACTGTTTTTT. It codes for CASSRTGGVEKLFF.

This clonotype has just a few counts. This chain links TRBV5-6 with TRBJ1-2; 9 bases match TRBD1. Germline lookup yields CDR1 SGHDT and CDR2 YYEEEE. J lost 7 bases, V lost 7 bases, and 5 bases had no gene match. This CDR3 has 12 residues. This CDR3 reads CASLQGAGGYTF. In nucleotides, the CDR3 is TGTGCCAGCTTACAGGGGGCAGGTGGCTACACCTTC.

This clonotype has just a few counts. The chain couples TRBV20-1 to TRBJ2-1; D gene uncertain. The CDR3 contains 12 residues. CDR1 DFQATT and CDR2 SNEGSKA come from the germline V gene (reference sequence). V lost 0 bases and J 10 bases, leaving 10 bases between the germline ends. For the CDR3, the DNA is TGCAGTGCTAGAGATCCAGCCGCGGAGCAGTTCTTC. Translated: CSARDPAAEQFF.

The genes are TRBV20-1 and TRBJ1-1; D is undetermined. CDR1 and CDR2 (germline): DFQATT, SNEGSKA (reference sequence). The CDR3 runs to 13 residues. V lost 3 bases to trimming and J lost 2 bases, with 10 bases between them. CDR3 sequence reads: CSASSPDNTEAFF. The CDR3 DNA follows: TGCAGTGCTAGTTCCCCAGATAACACTGAAGCTTTCTTT.

This chain links TRBV6-2 or TRBV6-3 with TRBJ1-2; unclear D gene. Germline values: CDR1 MNHEY, CDR2 SVGEGT. V lost 5 bases and J lost 6, with 10 bases in between. This CDR3 is 12 amino acids long. The CDR3 sequence is CASSTSPHGYTF. The CDR3 nucleotides are TGTGCCAGCAGTACCTCCCCGCATGGCTACACCTTC.

This clonotype has more than one count but fewer than ten. V usage is TRBV11-2 and J usage is TRBJ1-2; the match to TRBD1 covers 10 bases. J was trimmed by 4 bases and V by 0 bases; bases with no gene match: 5. The germline V gene has CDR1 SGHAT and CDR2 FQNNGV. This CDR3 has 16 residues. The CDR3 region is CASSLEERTGGYGYTF. CDR3 in DNA: TGTGCCAGCAGCTTAGAAGAGAGGACAGGGGGCTATGGCTACACCTTC.

The chain employs TRBV12-3 or TRBV12-4 and TRBJ1-1; D might be TRBD1 (5 bases). This CDR3 contains 14 residues. Trimming took off 5 bases at V and 8 bases at J, with 18 bases between the two ends. The CDR3 protein is CASSQAREPIEAFF. The CDR3 nucleotides are TGTGCCAGCAGTCAAGCCAGGGAACCAATCGAAGCTTTCTTT.

This clonotype was recorded a few times. The chain carries TRBV12-3 or TRBV12-4 and TRBJ1-1, with D tentatively TRBD1 (5 bases). CDR3 length equals 13 residues. Trimming took 6 bases from V and 4 from J, leaving 12 bases between them. CDR3 residues: CASRPTGGTEAFF. In nucleotides, the CDR3 is TGTGCCAGCAGACCGACCGGGGGCACTGAAGCTTTCTTT.

V gene TRBV20-1 combines with J gene TRBJ2-3; D not certain. The V gene's germline CDR1 is DFQATT and CDR2 SNEGSKA (reference sequence). V gave up 3 bases and J gave up 2 bases, with 15 bases separating them. CDR3 length: 15 amino acids. The CDR3 bases are TGCAGTGCTAGTGGCGAGGCGGCCAACACAGATACGCAGTATTTT. It codes for CSASGEAANTDTQYF.

In its sample, this clonotype was seen a few times. The chain couples TRBV19 to TRBJ2-3; 7 positions agree with TRBD1. J was trimmed by 0 bases and V by 6 bases; bases with no gene match: 9. Germline V gives CDR1 LNHDA, CDR2 SQIVND (reference sequence). This CDR3 is 16 amino acids long. The CDR3 spells CASSLLGTASTDTQYF. CDR3 in DNA: TGTGCCAGTAGCCTCCTAGGGACAGCGAGCACAGATACGCAGTATTTT.

This chain joins TRBV20-1 and TRBJ2-7; TRBD2 is a possible D gene (6 bases). The germline V gene has CDR1 DFQATT and CDR2 SNEGSKA (reference sequence). The CDR3 totals 13 residues. DNA for the CDR3: TGCATCCTCTCTGGGGGGAAAGGATACGAGCAGTACGTC. This gives the protein CILSGGKGYEQYV.

This clonotype was detected a few times. The genes are TRBV12-3 or TRBV12-4 and TRBJ2-1, with 8 bases identical to TRBD1. This CDR3 has 15 residues. V lost 6 bases and J lost 0; bases outside the gene matches: 4. CDR3 sequence: CASRPTGGSYNEQFF. The CDR3 DNA follows: TGTGCCAGCAGACCCACAGGGGGCTCCTACAATGAGCAGTTCTTC.

This clonotype was detected only a few times. The rearrangement links TRBV21-1 to TRBJ2-4. TRBV21-1 is an annotated pseudogene. The CDR3 loop spans 18 amino acids. In nucleotides, the CDR3 is TGTGCCAGCAGCAAAGCCCGAGGCCAGGCGACAGCCAAAAACATTCAGTACTTC. This gives the protein CASSKARGQATAKNIQYF.

This clonotype was seen a few times. The V and J genes are TRBV29-1 and TRBJ2-6; D gene ambiguous. CDR1 and CDR2 from the germline V gene are SQVTM and ANQGSEA. CDR3 length: 15 residues. Trimming left V 1 base short and J 3 bases short, with 10 bases between. CDR3 nucleotide sequence: TGCAGCGTTGAAGTTGGACCGGGTGGGGCCAACGTCCTGACTTTC. This sequence encodes CSVEVGPGGANVLTF.

The V call is TRBV12-3 or TRBV12-4, the J call TRBJ2-2, with 7 nucleotides matching TRBD2. The CDR3 has 13 amino acids. V lost 11 bases and J lost 7; bases outside the gene matches: 10. The CDR3 region is CADGGGISGELFF. CDR3 coding DNA: TGTGCCGACGGGGGAGGGATTAGCGGGGAGCTGTTTTTT.

This clonotype was counted many times. The rearrangement links TRBV24-1 to TRBJ2-3, with 8 bases lining up with TRBD2. Germline-derived CDR1 and CDR2 are KGHDR and SFDVKD. This CDR3 comprises 16 residues. J lost 5 bases, V lost 5 bases, and 11 bases had no gene match. This CDR3 reads CATSGESGGAEDTQYF. The CDR3 nucleotides read TGTGCCACCAGTGGGGAGTCCGGGGGGGCGGAAGATACGCAGTATTTT.

The rearrangement links TRBV25-1 to TRBJ2-3; the D call may be TRBD1 or TRBD2 (6 bases each). The V gene's germline CDR1 is MGHDK and CDR2 SYGVNS. Trimming cost V 5 bases and J 6 bases, with 12 bases left between them. The CDR3 contains 13 residues. This CDR3 reads CASSRGHYDTQYF. The DNA for the CDR3 is TGTGCCAGCAGTCGGGGGCATTATGATACGCAGTATTTT. Filled out from reference TRBV25-1 and TRBJ2-3, the complete variable domain reads EADIYQTPRYLVIGTGKKITLECSQTMGHDKMYWYQQDPGMELHLIHYSYGVNSTEKGDLSSESTVSRIRTEHFPLTLESARPSHTSQYLCASSRGHYDTQYFGPGTRLTVL.

This clonotype showed up just a few times. The V and J genes are TRBV7-2 and TRBJ1-4, with 10 nucleotides matching TRBD1. Germline CDR1 reads SGHTA; CDR2 reads FQGNSA. This CDR3 has 14 amino acids. Trimming at V came to 3 bases and at J to 7 bases, leaving 2 bases not matched to a gene. The CDR3 DNA reads as TGTGCCAGCAGCTTCGACAGGGGGCGTGAAAAACTGTTTTTT. This encodes CASSFDRGREKLFF.